The sequence of this T cell receptor beta chain was determined in a study of cytomegalovirus exposure and HLA in healthy donors. About the study: In an early release, HLA-typed donors contributed tens of millions of unique TCR sequences. Regarding the study as a whole: There were a few CMV-associated chains whose specificity for CMV antigens was confirmed in vitro.

Comment on this clone: Its antigen is not identified.

This CDR3 contains 14 residues. V dropped 3 bases and J dropped 7; count of bases not matched to a gene: 6. Germline V gene data show CDR1 as SGHTA and CDR2 as FQGNSA. Vbeta (60) and Jbeta (13) primers were used in the PCR. Some clones are missing from TCRdb's copy, which holds only in-frame ones; the method was immunoSEQ multiplex PCR. The data contain about 140,000 clones, about 78% of them singletons. The sequenced sample was PBMCs. This chain links TRBV7-2 with TRBJ1-2, with 9 bases identical to TRBD1. The sequence was obtained from a middle-aged man in good health and CMV-seropositive. The chain's CDR3 is CASSFTGGGGGYTF. The CDR3, as DNA: TGTGCCAGCAGCTTTACAGGGGGCGGAGGTGGCTACACCTTC.